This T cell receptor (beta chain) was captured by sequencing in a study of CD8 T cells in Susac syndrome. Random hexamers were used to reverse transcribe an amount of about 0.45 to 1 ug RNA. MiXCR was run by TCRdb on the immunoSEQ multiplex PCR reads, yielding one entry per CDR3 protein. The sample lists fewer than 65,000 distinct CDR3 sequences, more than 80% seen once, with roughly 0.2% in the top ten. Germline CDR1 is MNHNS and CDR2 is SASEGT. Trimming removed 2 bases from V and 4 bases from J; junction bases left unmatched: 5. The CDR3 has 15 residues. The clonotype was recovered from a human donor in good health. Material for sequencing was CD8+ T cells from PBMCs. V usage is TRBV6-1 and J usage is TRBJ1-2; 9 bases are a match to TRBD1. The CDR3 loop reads CASSERTGAVYGYTF. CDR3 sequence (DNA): TGTGCCAGCAGTGAAAGGACAGGGGCCGTCTATGGCTACACCTTC.